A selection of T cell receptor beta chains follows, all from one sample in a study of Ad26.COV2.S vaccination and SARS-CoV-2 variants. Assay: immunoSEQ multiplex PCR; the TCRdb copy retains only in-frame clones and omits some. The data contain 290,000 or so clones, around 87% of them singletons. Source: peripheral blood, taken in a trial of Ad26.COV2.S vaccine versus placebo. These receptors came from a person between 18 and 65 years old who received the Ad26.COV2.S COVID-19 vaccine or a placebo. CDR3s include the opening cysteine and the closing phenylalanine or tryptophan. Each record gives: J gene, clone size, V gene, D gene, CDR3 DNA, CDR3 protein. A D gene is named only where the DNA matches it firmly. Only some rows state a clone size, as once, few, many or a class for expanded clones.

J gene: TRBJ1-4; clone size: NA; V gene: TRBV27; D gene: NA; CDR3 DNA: TGTGCCAGCAGTTTTACGTGGCGGGGAGGCGAAAAACTGTTTTTT; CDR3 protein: CASSFTWRGGEKLFF
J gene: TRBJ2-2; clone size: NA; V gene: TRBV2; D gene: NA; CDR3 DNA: TGTGCCAGCAGGACAGTTTACACCGGGGAGCTGTTTTTT; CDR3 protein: CASRTVYTGELFF
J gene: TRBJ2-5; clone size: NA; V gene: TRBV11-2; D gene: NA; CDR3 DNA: TGTGCCAGCAGCCTCACGGACGACCAAGAGACCCAGTACTTC; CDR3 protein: CASSLTDDQETQYF
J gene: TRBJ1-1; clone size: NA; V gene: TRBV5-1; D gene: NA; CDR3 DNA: TGCGCCAGCAGCCGACCGGACCTGAACACTGAAGCTTTCTTT; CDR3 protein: CASSRPDLNTEAFF
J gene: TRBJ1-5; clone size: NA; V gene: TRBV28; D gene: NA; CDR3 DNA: TGTGCCAGCTTAATGGGCGGAAATAGCAATCAGCCCCAGCATTTT; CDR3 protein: CASLMGGNSNQPQHF
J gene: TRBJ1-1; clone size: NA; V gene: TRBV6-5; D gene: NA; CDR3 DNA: TGTGCCAGCAGCGGGAGGGGGGGATTGGACACTGAAGCTTTCTTT; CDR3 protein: CASSGRGGLDTEAFF
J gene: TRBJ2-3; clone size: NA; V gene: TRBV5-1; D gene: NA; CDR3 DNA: TGCGCCAGCATGACTACGGGTACGGATACGCAGTATTTT; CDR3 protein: CASMTTGTDTQYF
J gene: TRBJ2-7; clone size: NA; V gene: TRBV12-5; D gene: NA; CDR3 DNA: TGTGCTAGTGGTTTGGTGGCGGGGTTCTCCTACGAGCAGTACTTC; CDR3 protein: CASGLVAGFSYEQYF
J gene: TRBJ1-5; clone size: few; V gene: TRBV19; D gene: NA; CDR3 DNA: TGTGCCAGTAGTATGGAGACAGGTCTGGGTGGCAATCAGCCCCAGCATTTT; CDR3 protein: CASSMETGLGGNQPQHF
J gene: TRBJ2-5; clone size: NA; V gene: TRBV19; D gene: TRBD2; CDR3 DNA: TGTGCCAGTAGTACGCGGTGGGGGGGTAAGGAGACCCAGTACTTC; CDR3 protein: CASSTRWGGKETQYF
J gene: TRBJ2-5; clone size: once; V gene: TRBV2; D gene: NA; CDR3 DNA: TGTGCCAGCAGTGTTAACAGGATGGAGACCCAGTACTTC; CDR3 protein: CASSVNRMETQYF
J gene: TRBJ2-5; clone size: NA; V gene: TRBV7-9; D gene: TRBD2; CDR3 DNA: TGTGCCAGCAGCCGACTAGCGGGGGGAGGAGAGACCCAGTACTTC; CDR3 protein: CASSRLAGGGETQYF